This T cell receptor (beta chain) was identified in a study of blood T cell repertoires in COVID-19. Study-level information: The study drew acute and convalescent COVID-19 samples from the United States, Italy and Spain. PBMCs, B-cell-depleted T cells, or T cells provided the cDNA or gDNA that made up the material.

This clone was counted once. The germline V gene has CDR1 SEHNR and CDR2 FQNEAQ (reference sequence). The V and J ends lost 6 bases and 1 base respectively, with 15 bases between them. The CDR3 is 15 residues long. Authors' analysis steps: By means of reference gene primer amplification, nucleated cell counts were estimated. Some clones are missing from TCRdb's copy, which holds only in-frame ones; the method was immunoSEQ multiplex PCR. D and trimming come from the DNA, and the V and J calls and clone size come from that table. The sample lists 200,000 to 300,000 clones, around 88% occurring once. The sequenced material came from peripheral blood. The sequence derives from a man aged 25-45 years with active or convalescent COVID-19. The genes are TRBV7-9 and TRBJ1-1; D is perhaps TRBD1 (6 bases). The CDR3 here is CASSTTGTSNTEAFF. Written as DNA, the CDR3 is TGTGCCAGCAGTACTACCGGGACATCGAACACTGAAGCTTTCTTT. The full variable domain, its missing parts supplied by reference TRBV7-9 and TRBJ1-1, is DTGVSQNPRHKITKRGQNVTFRCDPISEHNRLYWYRQTLGQGPEFLTYFQNEAQLEKSRLLSDRFSAERPKGSFSTLEIQRTEQGDSAMYLCASSTTGTSNTEAFFGQGTRLTVV.